The present T cell receptor beta chain was sequenced within a study of blood T cell repertoires in COVID-19. Study-wide context: In each case, the material was cDNA or gDNA derived from T cells, B-cell-depleted T cells, or PBMCs.

Germline CDR1 and CDR2: KGHSH and LQKENI. CDR3 length: 14 residues. Trimming removed 1 base from V and 5 bases from J, with 11 bases in between. Sequencing was performed with immunoSEQ multiplex PCR; in TCRdb, only in-frame clones are kept and a portion is missing. The sample consists of around 72,000 clones, around 86% of them appearing once. The sequence derives from a man aged 45-65 years with active COVID-19. The chain combines TRBV18 with TRBJ2-5; weak D call: TRBD1 (5 bases). The sample was peripheral blood. For the CDR3, the DNA is TGTGCCAGCTCACCACAGGGGTTTGAGGAGACCCAGTACTTC. Translation: CASSPQGFEETQYF.